The T cell receptor (beta chain) described here comes from a study of Ad26.COV2.S vaccination and SARS-CoV-2 variants (dated by TCRdb to the early 2020s). A note on the overall study: Donors in the vaccine arm were drawn from COV1001, a multicentre, randomized, double-blind, placebo-controlled phase I-IIa trial testing Ad26.COV2.S in healthy adults. Dosing of Ad26.COV2.S was intramuscular, at either 5x10^10 or 1x10^11 viral particles, delivered as one shot or as two shots spaced 56 days apart. TCRbeta repertoire sequencing served as the tool for gauging how specific and how broad the SARS-CoV-2-reactive T cell receptors were following Ad26.COV2.S vaccination. A total of 32 samples were included in the TCR-sequenced set, comprising roughly 20 Ad26.COV2.S vaccine recipients, 5 placebo recipients and 8 SARS-CoV-2 convalescent individuals. Trial participants were randomized into five groups of five: low-dose or high-dose Ad26.COV2.S given once or twice, or placebo on both occasions. Blinding of investigators to trial group allocation was maintained during experiments and outcome assessment.

TCRbeta CDR3 regions were sequenced with the immunoSEQ Assay. After extraction, genomic DNA underwent amplification by bias-controlled multiplex PCR, followed by high-throughput sequencing. Concerning the study's data processing: To quantify the absolute abundance of every unique TCRbeta CDR3 region, sequences were collapsed and filtered. T cell fraction was estimated by normalizing TCRbeta template counts to usable DNA, which was measured by amplifying reference genes present in all nucleated cells. Repertoire TCRs were annotated as SARS-CoV-2-specific when V gene, CDR3 amino acid sequence and J gene were exactly matched to a known reactive TCR set. The reference SARS-CoV-2 TCR set came from MIRA and was filtered for enrichment in COVID-19-positive ImmuneCODE repertoires, removing public or cross-reactive TCRs. Drawing on the MIRA antigens, annotated TCRs were analysed further at the level of specific ORF or position within ORF. Breadth was defined as the number of annotated unique rearrangements divided by the total number of unique productive rearrangements, and depth was defined as the summed frequency of the annotated unique rearrangements. TCR breadth was compared between groups using two-sided Wilcoxon rank-sum tests. TCRdb's version of the immuneACCESS table is confined to in-frame rearrangements and falls short of the full clone set. An unresolved V gene accounts for under half of the shortfall where checked; the remainder is of unknown origin. V, J and clone size reflect that table, while D and trimming were determined from the DNA. The sample contains approximately 250,000 clones, around 90% of them found a single time. Of the sample, less than 3% falls within the top ten clones.

Concerning this clone: The target of this receptor is not known. No base-level quality is on record; no much larger clone is a single base apart.

V drops 0 bases and J drops 5 bases, leaving 11 bases in between. Per the germline V gene (reference sequence), SEHNR is the CDR1 and FQNEAQ is the CDR2. The CDR3 has 15 amino acids, counting the end cysteine and phenylalanine. CDR3 DNA is the only sequence kept; it has 45 bases, read in frame from the first base. The treatment or condition label on this specimen signifies: some 19 received Ad26.COV2.S at low or high dose, single or two shots; 5 received placebo; per-sample allocation not given. Repertoires of vaccine and placebo recipients were sequenced from samples taken on day 63 after the first injection. Cohort 1b enrolled around 23 adults aged 18-55 years at a single site in Boston, USA, between 29 July and 7 August 2020. As a vaccine, Ad26.COV2.S was a replication-incompetent adenovirus type 26 vector that expressed a prefusion-stabilized SARS-CoV-2 spike protein derived from the original Wuhan strain.

What the authors observed across the whole study: Compared with placebo recipients, Ad26.COV2.S recipients showed higher spike-specific TCR breadth (P = 0.0014). The study was not powered to compare responses between vaccine doses or regimens. The authors noted that total T cell responses may have been underestimated by the TCR breadth and depth analyses. Vaccine and placebo recipients had similar non-spike TCR breadth, a finding consistent with the vaccine containing only spike. After vaccination, substantial breadth of spike-specific CD8+ and CD4+ T cell responses was reported.

The origin of this receptor is a person aged 18 to 65 who received the Ad26.COV2.S COVID-19 vaccine or a placebo. Sequencing used peripheral blood, obtained in a trial of Ad26.COV2.S vaccine versus placebo. The V and J genes are TRBV7-9 and TRBJ2-1, with TRBD1 as a weak D call on 5 bases. The DNA sequence is TGTGCCAGCAGCTTAGCAGGGGTGGCAAACAATGAGCAGTTCTTC. It codes for CASSLAGVANNEQFF. The entire variable domain, with the stretches around the CDR3 drawn from the reference TRBV7-9 and TRBJ2-1 proteins, is DTGVSQNPRHKITKRGQNVTFRCDPISEHNRLYWYRQTLGQGPEFLTYFQNEAQLEKSRLLSDRFSAERPKGSFSTLEIQRTEQGDSAMYLCASSLAGVANNEQFFGPGTRLTVL.